Detailed here is one T cell receptor (beta chain). Using immunoSEQ multiplex PCR, the repertoire was profiled, and TCRdb retains in-frame clones only, with some absent. The table records about 11,000 clones, 79% of them present only once. The sample comes from a study of somatic mutations in cytotoxic T cells in rheumatoid arthritis. Isolating CD4+ and CD8+ cells involved positive magnetic bead selection on an AutoMACS. Their purity was then checked by flow cytometry. Sequencing was done on a sample of CD8+ T cells sorted from blood. This TCR was sampled from an adult with rheumatoid arthritis.

The CDR3 here is CASSTGPWGEQFF. CDR3 in DNA: TGTGCCAGCAGCACGGGGCCTTGGGGTGAGCAGTTCTTC. The chain joins TRBV6-5 to TRBJ2-1; D may match TRBD1 or TRBD2 (5 bases each). V was clipped by 6 bases and J by 9 bases, with 15 bases between them. Germline CDR1 MNHEY, CDR2 SVGAGI. This CDR3 comprises 13 residues.